The 26 T cell receptor beta chains presented below share a single source sample, sequenced in a study of identical twins. MiXCR, run by TCRdb on the 5' RACE reads, gives a single entry per CDR3 protein. The profile shows about 240,000 distinct CDR3 sequences, more than 9.5% of them singletons. In addition, the sample was reused for a study of yellow fever vaccine responses in identical twins.

The source material was memory (CD45RO+) T cells sorted from blood. Receptor source: a woman aged 18-29 years in good health.

In DNA form, the CDR3 reads TGCGCCAGCAGCCAAGATCCCACTGACAGGGCCTACGAGCAGTACTTC. Encoded protein: CASSQDPTDRAYEQYF. This sequence joins TRBV4-3 and TRBJ2-7; 7 positions agree with TRBD1. Germline values: CDR1 LGHNA, CDR2 YSLEER. CDR3 size: 16 residues. V lost 0 bases to trimming and J lost 2 bases; unmatched junction nucleotides: 7.

This clonotype was observed a handful of times. The V gene is TRBV15, the J gene TRBJ1-1, with D possibly TRBD1 on 5 matching bases. In germline, CDR1 is LNHNV, CDR2 YYDKDF (reference sequence). V lost 3 bases and J lost 4, with 12 bases in between. The CDR3 is 14 amino acids. The CDR3 protein is CATSSPLGGTEAFF. The CDR3 bases are TGTGCCACCAGCAGTCCGTTGGGGGGCACTGAAGCTTTCTTT.

The J gene is TRBJ1-1, the V gene TRBV12-3 or TRBV12-4; 8 nucleotides match TRBD1. This CDR3 contains 15 residues. Trimming cost V 3 bases and J 0 bases; bases outside gene matches: 3. CDR3 nucleotide sequence: TGTGCCAGCAGTTTTCAGGGGGCGATGAACACTGAAGCTTTCTTT. This gives the protein CASSFQGAMNTEAFF.

J is TRBJ2-1 and V is TRBV7-8; 13 bases map to TRBD2. This CDR3 comprises 17 residues. V was pared by 4 bases and J by 5 bases, with 8 bases of the junction left unmatched. Germline CDR1 SGHVS, CDR2 FQNEAQ. The CDR3 sequence: CASSSTTSGGANNEQFF. The CDR3 coding sequence is TGTGCCAGCAGCTCGACAACTAGCGGGGGGGCCAACAATGAGCAGTTCTTC.

This clonotype was detected a few times. This chain links TRBV7-9 with TRBJ2-2; possibly TRBD2 for D (6 bases). The V gene's germline CDR1 is SEHNR and CDR2 FQNEAQ (reference sequence). Trimming left V 2 bases short and J 3 bases short, with 16 bases between. CDR3 length: 17 amino acids. CDR3 in amino acids: CASSLWGVGSDTGELFF. For the CDR3, the DNA is TGTGCCAGCAGCTTATGGGGGGTTGGTTCAGACACCGGGGAGCTGTTTTTT.

The rearrangement links TRBV4-2 to TRBJ2-5; 14 bases agree with TRBD2. Germline CDR1 reads LGHNA; CDR2 reads YNFKEQ. There are 15 residues in the CDR3. The V gene end was trimmed by 8 bases and the J gene end by 2 bases; junction bases not matched to a gene: 4. The CDR3 region has the DNA TGTGCCAGCGGGACTAGCGGGGGCCGGCAAGAGACCCAGTACTTC. Translated: CASGTSGGRQETQYF.

This clonotype was found a few times. V is TRBV28 and J is TRBJ2-3; D remains unclear. The V end was cut by 1 base, the J end by 1 base, with 9 bases between. The CDR3 loop spans 15 amino acids. In germline, CDR1 is MDHEN, CDR2 SYDVKM. CDR3 protein: CASSLFNPGTDTQYF. CDR3 nucleotide sequence: TGTGCCAGCAGTTTATTTAACCCCGGCACAGATACGCAGTATTTT.

Only a few counts were recorded for this clonotype. The rearrangement links TRBV27 to TRBJ2-1; TRBD2 matches at 11 bases. This CDR3 spans 15 amino acids. Germline V lookup: CDR1 MNHEY, CDR2 SMNVEV (reference sequence). Trimming removed 5 bases from V and 9 bases from J; junction bases left unmatched: 9. CDR3 sequence: CASSPQLAGVGEQFF. The CDR3 nucleotides read TGTGCCAGCAGTCCCCAACTAGCGGGAGTAGGTGAGCAGTTCTTC.

The rearrangement links TRBV6-1 to TRBJ1-1, with D possibly TRBD1 on 5 matching bases. The CDR3 is made up of 15 amino acids. In germline, CDR1 is MNHNS, CDR2 SASEGT. V lost 4 bases to trimming and J lost 4 bases, with 16 bases between them. The CDR3 DNA reads TGTGCCAGCAGTGTCAGCAGGGTTGGAGCCACTGAAGCTTTCTTT. It translates to CASSVSRVGATEAFF.

This clonotype was observed a handful of times. This chain joins TRBV20-1 and TRBJ2-3, with D unclear. This CDR3 has 14 amino acids. Germline values: CDR1 DFQATT, CDR2 SNEGSKA (reference sequence). Between the trimmed V and J ends, which lost 6 bases and 4 bases, there was a span of 17 bases. The CDR3 sequence is CSADFGHGADTQYF. CDR3 DNA sequence: TGCAGTGCCGACTTCGGGCACGGAGCAGATACGCAGTATTTT.

The chain recombines TRBV20-1 with TRBJ1-5; maybe TRBD1 (5 bases). Germline V gene lookup returns CDR1 DFQATT and CDR2 SNEGSKA (reference sequence). This CDR3 region has 15 residues. Trimming left V 0 bases short and J 0 bases short, with 9 bases between. CDR3 amino acids: CSARDLRDSNQPQHF. The CDR3 nucleotides are TGCAGTGCTAGAGATCTCAGGGATAGCAATCAGCCCCAGCATTTT.

This chain joins TRBV28 and TRBJ2-7, with TRBD2 as a possible D gene (5 bases). The CDR3 runs to 14 residues. Per germline, CDR1 MDHEN and CDR2 SYDVKM. Trimming took 5 bases from V and 5 from J, leaving 16 bases between them. CDR3 in amino acids: CASSREGGSDEQYF. CDR3 DNA: TGTGCCAGCAGTCGCGAGGGTGGGAGCGACGAGCAGTACTTC. Together with reference TRBV28 and TRBJ2-7, the CDR3 gives the full variable domain: DVKVTQSSRYLVKRTGEKVFLECVQDMDHENMFWYRQDPGLGLRLIYFSYDVKMKEKGDIPEGYSVSREKKERFSLILESASTNQTSMYLCASSREGGSDEQYFGPGTRLTVT.

This clonotype was seen a handful of times. The chain carries TRBV5-1 and TRBJ1-2; D not certain. The CDR3 is made up of 13 amino acids. Germline V gene lookup returns CDR1 SGHRS and CDR2 YFSETQ. Trimming cost V 4 bases and J 8 bases, with 15 bases left between them. The CDR3 sequence is CASSPGGAGGYTF. DNA of the CDR3: TGCGCCAGCAGCCCTGGCGGCGCGGGGGGCTACACCTTC.

This clonotype has only a few counts. The V call is TRBV3-1, the J call TRBJ1-4; TRBD1 might be the D (6 bases). Germline V CDR1 and CDR2: LGHDT, YNNKEL (reference sequence). The CDR3 totals 14 residues. The V gene lost 5 bases and the J gene lost 7 bases, with 14 bases spanning the gap. Here the CDR3 DNA reads TGTGCCAGCAGCAGGAGCGGGGGCCCTGAAAAACTGTTTTTT. As protein: CASSRSGGPEKLFF.

This clonotype was found a few times. V gene TRBV12-3 or TRBV12-4 combines with J gene TRBJ2-2; D remains ambiguous. Trimming left V 5 bases short and J 11 bases short, with 9 bases between. The CDR3 loop spans 11 amino acids. The chain's CDR3 is CASSPRSELFF. The DNA for the CDR3 is TGTGCCAGCAGTCCCAGGAGCGAGCTGTTTTTT.

This chain links TRBV11-1 with TRBJ2-7; unclear D gene. The CDR3 extends over 16 amino acids. V lost 5 bases and J 2 bases, leaving 19 bases between the germline ends. Germline CDR1 and CDR2: SGHAT and FQDESV (reference sequence). Here the CDR3 DNA reads TGTGCCAGCAGCCCCCCGAAATTTCCCGGAGCCTACGAGCAGTACTTC. This gives the protein CASSPPKFPGAYEQYF.

This clonotype was observed many times. The gene calls are TRBV29-1 and TRBJ1-5, with D tentatively TRBD1 (5 bases). Trimming took off 4 bases at V and 4 bases at J, with 8 bases between the two ends. The CDR3 runs 12 residues. CDR1 is SQVTM, CDR2 ANQGSEA, per germline. Here the CDR3 reads CSVAGHNQPQHF. The CDR3 DNA reads TGCAGCGTTGCAGGGCATAATCAGCCCCAGCATTTT.

The chain uses TRBV11-1 and TRBJ2-1; 7 nucleotides line up with TRBD2. This CDR3 has 18 amino acids. Unmatched junction bases numbered 14, after V lost 1 base and J lost 5 bases. Germline lookup yields CDR1 SGHAT and CDR2 FQDESV (reference sequence). The CDR3 DNA reads TGTGCCAGCAGCTTAGGAGGTCTGGCGGGAGCCGACGACAATGAGCAGTTCTTC. This sequence encodes CASSLGGLAGADDNEQFF.

This clonotype was seen only a few times. The rearrangement joins TRBV20-1 to TRBJ2-3; D uncertain. The CDR3 length is 15 residues. V was shortened by 2 bases and J by 0 bases, with 12 bases between the two germline ends. The germline gives CDR1 DFQATT, CDR2 SNEGSKA (reference sequence). The CDR3 spells CSARSVVSSTDTQYF. CDR3 DNA sequence: TGCAGTGCTAGAAGCGTCGTCTCTAGCACAGATACGCAGTATTTT.

Ten or more counts support this clonotype. The rearrangement links TRBV5-1 to TRBJ2-1; D remains ambiguous. The CDR3 is 15 amino acids. The germline CDR1 and CDR2 sequences are SGHRS and YFSETQ. The V end lost 0 bases, the J end lost 5 bases, and 12 bases lay between the germline ends. CDR3 nucleotides: TGCGCCAGCAGCTTGGGTTATACGGGCAACAATGAGCAGTTCTTC. This translates into CASSLGYTGNNEQFF.

The CDR3 sequence is CASSEGVEPTGELFF. CDR3 coding DNA: TGTGCCAGCAGTGAAGGGGTGGAACCGACCGGGGAGCTGTTTTTT. The J gene is TRBJ2-2, the V gene TRBV6-4; D may be TRBD1 (5 bases). V lost 3 bases, J lost 5 bases, and 13 bases lay in between. Per the germline V gene, CDR1 is MRHNA and CDR2 is SNTAGT. The CDR3 sequence is 15 residues long.

V usage is TRBV15 and J usage is TRBJ1-2, with a weak D call TRBD1 (6 bases). V lost 0 bases and J lost 8, with 16 bases in between. CDR1 is LNHNV, CDR2 YYDKDF, per germline (reference sequence). The CDR3 is 15 residues long. The CDR3 loop is CATSRDGVSGEGYTF. CDR3 DNA: TGTGCCACCAGCAGAGATGGAGTTTCAGGGGAAGGCTACACCTTC.

The sample holds a few counts of this clonotype. The rearrangement uses TRBV27 and TRBJ2-7; D ambiguous. This CDR3 has 16 amino acids. Germline assignment: CDR1 MNHEY and CDR2 SMNVEV (reference sequence). The germline V and J ends were trimmed by 6 bases and 5 bases, with 23 bases remaining between them. CDR3 coding DNA: TGTGCCAGCAGCCCCAAGGGTCCAAGGGCCCAGGACGAGCAGTACTTC. Protein: CASSPKGPRAQDEQYF.

This clonotype came up a few times. The rearrangement links TRBV27 to TRBJ1-6; no clear D gene. This CDR3 is built from 15 residues. Trimming stripped 6 bases from V and 0 bases from J, with 9 bases between. Germline CDR1 is MNHEY and CDR2 is SMNVEV (reference sequence). Here the CDR3 reads CASSSPSSYNSPLHF. The CDR3 DNA is TGTGCCAGCAGCTCACCGAGCTCCTATAATTCACCCCTCCACTTT.

This clonotype has only a few counts. This chain links TRBV12-3 or TRBV12-4 with TRBJ1-6, with D hard to call. CDR3 length equals 15 residues. V was trimmed by 7 bases and J by 7 bases, leaving 17 bases between them. CDR3 amino acids: CASNEGSGLNSPLHF. The CDR3 DNA sequence: TGTGCCAGCAATGAGGGCTCGGGCCTGAATTCACCCCTCCACTTT.

The chain has TRBV4-2 and TRBJ1-6; D is uncertain. The CDR3 contains 15 residues. Trimming removed 1 base from V and 5 bases from J, with 9 bases in between. From germline, CDR1 is LGHNA and CDR2 YNFKEQ. This CDR3 reads CASSQVVGNNSPLHF. CDR3 in DNA: TGTGCCAGCAGCCAAGTAGTAGGGAATAATTCACCCCTCCACTTT.